Each of the 8 T cell receptor beta chains below was sequenced from the same sample in a study of blood T cell repertoires in COVID-19. TCRdb's table, derived via immunoSEQ multiplex PCR, lists solely in-frame clones and lacks some. Of some 320,000 clones in the sample, around 87% were seen once. Specimen: peripheral blood. The receptors derive from a woman in her forties or fifties who had recovered from COVID-19.

The rearrangement links TRBV10-3 to TRBJ2-1; 8 positions agree with TRBD2. With 1 base clipped from V and 2 bases from J, the junction kept 4 bases outside the gene matches. Germline assignment: CDR1 ENHRY and CDR2 SYGVKD. The CDR3 length is 16 residues. CDR3 residues: CAISEWAGGTYNEQFF. The CDR3 nucleotides are TGTGCCATCAGTGAGTGGGCGGGGGGCACCTACAATGAGCAGTTCTTC.

The gene calls are TRBV19 and TRBJ2-5; 8 bases are shared with TRBD2. Germline V lookup: CDR1 LNHDA, CDR2 SQIVND (reference sequence). Unmatched junction bases numbered 12, after V lost 4 bases and J lost 5 bases. The CDR3 extends over 16 amino acids. CDR3 nucleotide sequence: TGTGCCAGTAGTAATAGCGGGGCAGGGATGGGTGAGACCCAGTACTTC. Its protein product is CASSNSGAGMGETQYF.

The chain employs TRBV5-4 and TRBJ2-1; D is undetermined. In germline, CDR1 is SGHNT, CDR2 YYREEE (reference sequence). V lost 0 bases to trimming and J lost 12 bases, with 7 bases between them. CDR3 length: 11 residues. The CDR3 DNA reads as TGTGCCAGCAGCTTGGGACACGGGCAGTTCTTC. It is translated as CASSLGHGQFF.

The genes are TRBV7-2 and TRBJ2-1, with TRBD2 matching over 7 bases. CDR1 and CDR2 from the germline V gene are SGHTA and FQGNSA. V trimming: 5 bases; J trimming: 9 bases; junction bases outside the gene matches: 13. The CDR3 runs 15 residues. DNA of the CDR3: TGTGCCAGCAGCCCTCAATCGCGGGGGAGGATTGAGCAGTTCTTC. It is translated as CASSPQSRGRIEQFF.

The genes are TRBV5-6 and TRBJ2-1; D is ambiguous. Trimming left V 1 base short and J 8 bases short, with 10 bases between. The CDR3 totals 13 residues. CDR1 SGHDT and CDR2 YYEEEE come from the germline V gene. The CDR3 is CASSLLSSDEQFF. CDR3 bases: TGTGCCAGCAGCTTGCTTTCTTCGGATGAGCAGTTCTTC.

The chain uses TRBV10-3 and TRBJ1-2; D is perhaps TRBD1 (6 bases). V was trimmed by 10 bases and J by 0 bases, leaving 12 bases between them. Germline CDR1 reads ENHRY; CDR2 reads SYGVKD. This CDR3 has 13 residues. This CDR3 reads CATRDKPNYGYTF. The CDR3 nucleotides are TGTGCCACCCGGGACAAGCCTAACTATGGCTACACCTTC.

Turning to this clone: The same CDR3 also results from other DNA sequences found in this sample. The V gene is TRBV3-1 (or the pseudogene TRBV3-2), the J gene TRBJ2-3; 13 bases fit TRBD2. Germline V gene lookup returns CDR1 LGHDT and CDR2 YNNKEL (reference sequence). The CDR3 has 16 residues. With V trimmed by 1 base and J by 6 bases, 4 bases remained unmatched. This CDR3 is CASSQGTSGRLDTQYF. The DNA for the CDR3 is TGTGCCAGCAGCCAAGGGACTAGCGGGAGATTGGATACGCAGTATTTT.

The chain carries TRBV21-1 and TRBJ1-2. TRBV21-1 counts as a pseudogene. The CDR3 has 14 residues. CDR3 region: CASSKFEYLVGYTF. The CDR3 DNA follows: TGTGCCAGCAGCAAATTCGAGTACTTAGTTGGCTACACCTTC.